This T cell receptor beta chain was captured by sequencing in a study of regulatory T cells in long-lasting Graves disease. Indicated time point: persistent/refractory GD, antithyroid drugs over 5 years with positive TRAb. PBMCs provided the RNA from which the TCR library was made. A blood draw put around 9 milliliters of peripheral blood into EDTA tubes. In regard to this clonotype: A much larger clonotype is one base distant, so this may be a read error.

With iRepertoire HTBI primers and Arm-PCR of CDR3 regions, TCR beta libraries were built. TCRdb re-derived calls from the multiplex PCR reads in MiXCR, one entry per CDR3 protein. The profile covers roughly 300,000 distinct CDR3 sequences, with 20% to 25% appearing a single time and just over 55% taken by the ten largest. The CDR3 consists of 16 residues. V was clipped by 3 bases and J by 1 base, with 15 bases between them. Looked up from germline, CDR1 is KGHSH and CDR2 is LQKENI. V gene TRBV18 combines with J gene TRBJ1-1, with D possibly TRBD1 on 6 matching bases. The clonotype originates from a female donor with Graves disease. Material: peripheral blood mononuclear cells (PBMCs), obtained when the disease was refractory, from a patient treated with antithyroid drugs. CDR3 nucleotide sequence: TGTGCCAGCTCACCCTGGACAGAAGGACGGAACACTGAAGCTTTCTTT. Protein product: CASSPWTEGRNTEAFF. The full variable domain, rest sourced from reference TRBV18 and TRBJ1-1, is NAGVMQNPRHLVRRRGQEARLRCSPMKGHSHVYWYRQLPEEGLKFMVYLQKENIIDESGMPKERFSAEFPKEGPSILRIQQVVRGDSAAYFCASSPWTEGRNTEAFFGQGTRLTVV.